The 27 T cell receptor beta chains presented below share a single source sample, sequenced in a study of cytomegalovirus exposure and HLA in healthy donors. Vbeta (60) and Jbeta (13) primers were used in the PCR. The method was immunoSEQ multiplex PCR; TCRdb's version includes in-frame clones alone and lacks a portion of them. The sample contains around 200,000 clones, 65% to 90% of which appear only once. Sequencing was done on a sample of PBMCs. The receptors were gathered from a woman aged 25 to 39 in good health and CMV-seronegative.

In this sample, this clone turned up a few times. The chain carries TRBV5-6 and TRBJ2-5; TRBD2 is a possible D gene (7 bases). Per germline, CDR1 SGHDT and CDR2 YYEEEE. V was cut by 0 bases and J by 4 bases, with 10 bases left in between. CDR3 size: 14 residues. CDR3 DNA sequence: TGTGCCAGCAGCTTGGGGGGGGGCTTAGAGACCCAGTACTTC. This translates into CASSLGGGLETQYF.

The chain links TRBV28 to TRBJ1-2; the match to TRBD1 covers 8 bases. The V and J ends lost 6 bases and 2 bases, in that order; junction bases with no gene match: 14. There are 17 residues in the CDR3. Germline CDR1 and CDR2: MDHEN and SYDVKM. The chain's CDR3 is CASSPNRGKLENYGYTF. The CDR3 DNA reads TGTGCCAGCAGCCCCAACAGGGGGAAGCTCGAGAACTATGGCTACACCTTC.

The chain uses TRBV7-9 and TRBJ2-6; the D is unclear. The germline gives CDR1 SEHNR, CDR2 FQNEAQ (reference sequence). The CDR3 totals 16 residues. V was pared by 5 bases and J by 0 bases, with 11 bases between. The CDR3: CASSTDTHSGANVLTF. For the CDR3, the DNA is TGTGCCAGCAGCACCGACACTCACTCTGGGGCCAACGTCCTGACTTTC.

Only one count was recorded for this clone. The chain combines TRBV7-9 with TRBJ2-3; 8 positions match TRBD1. Trimming removed 5 bases from V and 5 bases from J; junction bases left unmatched: 9. The CDR3 contains 15 residues. Germline CDR1 is SEHNR and CDR2 is FQNEAQ (reference sequence). This chain's CDR3 is CASSPRQGLGDTQYF. The CDR3 coding sequence is TGTGCCAGCAGCCCCCGACAGGGGTTGGGAGATACGCAGTATTTT.

This clone has only one observation. The chain carries TRBV5-1 and TRBJ2-2, with 13 bases aligning to TRBD2. CDR3 length: 17 amino acids. Unmatched junction bases numbered 3, after V lost 4 bases and J lost 0 bases. Germline lookup yields CDR1 SGHRS and CDR2 YFSETQ. The CDR3 reads CASSLGLAGSNTGELFF. The DNA for the CDR3 is TGCGCCAGCAGCCTGGGACTAGCGGGGTCGAACACCGGGGAGCTGTTTTTT. Full variable domain (outside the CDR3, taken from reference TRBV5-1 and TRBJ2-2): KAGVTQTPRYLIKTRGQQVTLSCSPISGHRSVSWYQQTPGQGLQFLFEYFSETQRNKGNFPGRFSGRQFSNSRSEMNVSTLELGDSALYLCASSLGLAGSNTGELFFGEGSRLTVL.

The rearrangement uses TRBV29-1 and TRBJ2-1, with a possible D match to TRBD1 (6 bases). The CDR3 is made up of 13 amino acids. Deletions cut 4 bases from V and 12 bases from J, with 19 bases between. Germline values: CDR1 SQVTM, CDR2 ANQGSEA. This chain's CDR3 is CSVGGTSPSLQFF. The CDR3 nucleotides read TGCAGCGTTGGGGGGACATCCCCGAGCCTGCAGTTCTTC.

The chain couples TRBV6-1 to TRBJ2-2, with D unclear. This CDR3 has 14 amino acids. Germline CDR1 reads MNHNS; CDR2 reads SASEGT. The ends were cut back, 2 bases at V and 4 bases at J, with 8 bases in the middle. DNA of the CDR3: TGTGCCAGCAGTGAAATACTAACCACCGGGGAGCTGTTTTTT. Amino acid sequence: CASSEILTTGELFF.

The J gene is TRBJ1-1, the V gene TRBV12-5; possible D gene TRBD1, 6 bases. Germline V CDR1 and CDR2: LGHNT, FRNRAP. V shed 1 base and J shed 4 bases, with 16 bases lying between them. CDR3 length equals 16 residues. CDR3 residues: CASGLGATGYGTEAFF. In DNA, the CDR3 is TGTGCTAGTGGTTTGGGAGCTACAGGGTACGGCACTGAAGCTTTCTTT.

V usage is TRBV5-1 and J usage is TRBJ2-7; D is uncertain. CDR3 length: 15 amino acids. CDR1 and CDR2 (germline): SGHRS, YFSETQ. V lost 2 bases and J 1 base, leaving 13 bases between the germline ends. The CDR3 is CASSFQSSRSYEQYF. In nucleotides, the CDR3 is TGCGCCAGCAGCTTCCAGTCATCCCGTTCCTACGAGCAGTACTTC.

The V call is TRBV11-2, the J call TRBJ1-5; D gene ambiguous. CDR1 and CDR2 (germline): SGHAT, FQNNGV. The CDR3 has 13 residues. Trimming pared 1 base from V and 7 bases from J, leaving 8 bases between. CDR3 sequence reads: CASSLGQLQPQHF. CDR3 bases: TGTGCCAGCAGCTTAGGCCAGTTGCAGCCCCAGCATTTT.

The chain joins TRBV28 to TRBJ1-1; D gene ambiguous. V was trimmed by 6 bases and J by 2 bases, leaving 16 bases between them. Germline V gene lookup returns CDR1 MDHEN and CDR2 SYDVKM. The CDR3 spans 15 residues. The CDR3 DNA is TGTGCCAGCAGCTCTCCGGGGTGGGGAAACACTGAAGCTTTCTTT. Its protein product is CASSSPGWGNTEAFF.

V is TRBV29-1 and J is TRBJ2-5; 9 bases are shared with TRBD2. The germline gives CDR1 SQVTM, CDR2 ANQGSEA. The CDR3 totals 13 residues. The ends lost 3 bases at V and 11 bases at J; junction bases unmatched: 10. As DNA, the CDR3 is TGCAGCGTTGAGCGGGGGGGTGCTGGGGAGCAGTACTTC. The encoded protein is CSVERGGAGEQYF.

This clone showed up just once. The gene calls are TRBV14 and TRBJ2-7; TRBD2 matches at 14 bases. The CDR3 covers 16 residues. Losses at the gene ends were 5 bases for V and 4 bases for J; bases not matched to a gene: 7. Germline V gene sequence: CDR1 SGHDN, CDR2 FVKESK. The CDR3 bases are TGTGCCAGCAGCACGGGACTAGCGGGAGTCGGGTACGAGCAGTACTTC. Protein sequence: CASSTGLAGVGYEQYF.

The chain links TRBV29-1 to TRBJ2-7, with 10 bases matching TRBD1. The junction had 6 bases not matched to a gene; V was cut back by 0 bases and J by 1 base. The CDR3 covers 16 residues. Germline assignment: CDR1 SQVTM and CDR2 ANQGSEA. CDR3 sequence: CSVEDPRTGGSYEQYF. Written as DNA, the CDR3 is TGCAGCGTTGAAGATCCCAGGACAGGGGGGTCCTACGAGCAGTACTTC.

This clone was picked up a small number of times. The V gene is TRBV19, the J gene TRBJ1-5; possible D gene TRBD1, 5 bases. This CDR3 spans 15 amino acids. V was shortened by 1 base and J by 3 bases, with 10 bases between the two germline ends. The germline gives CDR1 LNHDA, CDR2 SQIVND (reference sequence). This chain's CDR3 is CASSIAPGLNQPQHF. The CDR3 nucleotides are TGTGCCAGTAGTATAGCTCCGGGACTCAATCAGCCCCAGCATTTT.

This clone was detected a few times. This CDR3 is also generated by other DNA sequences in the sample. The rearrangement uses TRBV7-2 and TRBJ2-7; D uncertain. Looked up from germline, CDR1 is SGHTA and CDR2 is FQGNSA. Between the trimmed V and J ends, which lost 0 bases and 0 bases, there was a span of 6 bases. CDR3 length: 14 residues. The CDR3 DNA is TGTGCCAGCAGCTTAGCCACGAGCTCCTACGAGCAGTACTTC. This translates into CASSLATSSYEQYF.

This clone was recorded once. Other nucleotide sequences from this sample produce the same CDR3. This chain uses TRBV9 with TRBJ1-6; TRBD1 matches 9 bases. Germline loops: CDR1 SGDLS, CDR2 YYNGEE. With 4 bases clipped from V and 8 bases from J, the junction kept 7 bases outside the gene matches. CDR3 length equals 15 residues. CDR3 bases: TGTGCCAGCAGCTTTCCGACAGGGGGAGATTCACCCCTCCACTTT. Protein product: CASSFPTGGDSPLHF.

The CDR3, as DNA: TGTGCCAGCAGCTTAAAAGGCGGGGGCACCGGGGAGCTGTTTTTT. Protein product: CASSLKGGGTGELFF. The chain is built from TRBV7-3 and TRBJ2-2; TRBD2 matches at 7 bases. V lost 1 base to trimming and J lost 4 bases; unmatched junction nucleotides: 3. Per germline, CDR1 SGHTA and CDR2 FQGTGA. This CDR3 region has 15 residues.

This clone was seen a handful of times. The chain carries TRBV6-1 and TRBJ2-7; tentatively, D is TRBD2 (6 bases). Trimming pared 1 base from V and 4 bases from J, leaving 20 bases between. Germline V gene sequence: CDR1 MNHNS, CDR2 SASEGT. CDR3 length equals 17 residues. CDR3 region: CASSEDRGEGQSYEQYF. The CDR3 DNA follows: TGTGCCAGCAGTGAAGACCGCGGGGAAGGCCAGAGTTACGAGCAGTACTTC.

The V and J genes are TRBV5-4 and TRBJ2-2; TRBD2 matches at 7 bases. The V segment lost 4 bases and the J segment 9 bases; nucleotides outside the gene matches: 15. Germline CDR1 reads SGHNT; CDR2 reads YYREEE (reference sequence). CDR3 length equals 16 residues. The CDR3 DNA reads TGTGCCAGCAGCCCCAGCGGGGCGGGGACCTACCGGGAGCTGTTTTTT. It encodes CASSPSGAGTYRELFF. Full variable domain (remainder filled in from reference TRBV5-4 and TRBJ2-2): ETGVTQSPTHLIKTRGQQVTLRCSSQSGHNTVSWYQQALGQGPQFIFQYYREEENGRGNFPPRFSGLQFPNYSSELNVNALELDDSALYLCASSPSGAGTYRELFFGEGSRLTVL.

The J gene is TRBJ2-1, the V gene TRBV7-2; D perhaps matches TRBD1 (6 bases). This CDR3 has 16 residues. CDR1 is SGHTA and CDR2 is FQGNSA in the germline V gene. Trimming removed 0 bases at V and 4 bases at J, with 13 bases between. DNA for the CDR3: TGTGCCAGCAGCTTAGCTGTGGGGGCGGGTTACAATGAGCAGTTCTTC. Protein sequence: CASSLAVGAGYNEQFF.

The rearrangement joins TRBV2 to TRBJ2-2, with 7 nucleotides matching TRBD2. This CDR3 is built from 14 residues. Germline V gene sequence: CDR1 SNHLY, CDR2 FYNNEI. V trimming: 7 bases; J trimming: 4 bases; junction bases outside the gene matches: 6. CDR3 sequence reads: CASTRTSITGELFF. The DNA of the CDR3 is TGTGCCAGCACTAGGACTAGTATCACCGGGGAGCTGTTTTTT.

The rearrangement links TRBV5-1 to TRBJ2-7; tentatively, D is TRBD2 (6 bases). The germline V and J ends were trimmed by 3 bases and 0 bases, with 13 bases remaining between them. The CDR3 is made up of 15 amino acids. CDR1 SGHRS and CDR2 YFSETQ come from the germline V gene. The CDR3 nucleotides are TGCGCCAGCAGCTCTGGAGGCGGGAACTCCTACGAGCAGTACTTC. Translation: CASSSGGGNSYEQYF. Together with reference TRBV5-1 and TRBJ2-7, the CDR3 gives the full variable domain: KAGVTQTPRYLIKTRGQQVTLSCSPISGHRSVSWYQQTPGQGLQFLFEYFSETQRNKGNFPGRFSGRQFSNSRSEMNVSTLELGDSALYLCASSSGGGNSYEQYFGPGTRLTVT.

The gene calls are TRBV7-9 and TRBJ1-3; perhaps TRBD1 as D (6 bases). There are 16 residues in the CDR3. V was trimmed by 5 bases and J by 0 bases, leaving 14 bases between them. CDR1 SEHNR and CDR2 FQNEAQ come from the germline V gene (reference sequence). CDR3 nucleotides: TGTGCCAGCAGCAGAACCACAGGGCGCTCTGGAAACACCATATATTTT. Its protein is CASSRTTGRSGNTIYF.

This sequence joins TRBV29-1 and TRBJ1-2; no reliable D call. Germline V gives CDR1 SQVTM, CDR2 ANQGSEA. V lost 5 bases and J lost 2, with 6 bases in between. The CDR3 extends over 11 amino acids. CDR3 sequence reads: CSVRGNYGYTF. DNA for the CDR3: TGCAGCGTTCGAGGGAACTATGGCTACACCTTC.

This clone occurred once. The rearrangement links TRBV7-3 to TRBJ2-3; 13 nucleotides align to TRBD2. The CDR3 is 16 residues long. Losses at the gene ends were 4 bases for V and 8 bases for J; bases not matched to a gene: 9. Germline V CDR1 and CDR2: SGHTA, FQGTGA. In DNA form, the CDR3 reads TGTGCCAGCAGCTCCGGACTAGCGGGAGTTTCAAGTACGCAGTATTTT. Its translation: CASSSGLAGVSSTQYF.

This clone was observed once. CDR3 DNA sequence: TGTGCCAGTAGGCAACAGGGGGCTAATGAAAAACTGTTTTTT. This codes for CASRQQGANEKLFF. The chain joins TRBV19 to TRBJ1-4; 8 bases agree with TRBD1. The V gene's germline CDR1 is LNHDA and CDR2 SQIVND (reference sequence). The CDR3 consists of 14 residues. J was trimmed by 3 bases and V by 6 bases; bases with no gene match: 3. The entire variable domain, with the rest obtained from reference TRBV19 and TRBJ1-4, is as follows: DGGITQSPKYLFRKEGQNVTLSCEQNLNHDAMYWYRQDPGQGLRLIYYSQIVNDFQKGDIAEGYSVSREKKESFPLTVTSAQKNPTAFYLCASRQQGANEKLFFGSGTQLSVL.